One sample yielded the 29 T cell receptor beta chains listed below, sequenced in a study of radiotherapy plus CTLA-4 blockade in lung cancer (dated by TCRdb to about 2018). The protocol used for the library was the immunoSEQ multiplex PCR assay. Entries here come from immuneACCESS through TCRdb and include only in-frame sequences with V and J called. Some clones fail to appear in such tables; in the studies checked, an unresolved V gene covers under half of the shortfall, and the cause of the remainder is unknown. The table for this sample lists 130,000 or so clones; more than 80% of them were counted only once. 5.5% to 8% of the sample comes from the top ten. The material was peripheral blood, obtained from a patient treated with radiotherapy plus ipilimumab. Receptor source: a human donor with non-small cell lung cancer that progressed on radiotherapy plus ipilimumab.

This clone was counted once. The chain uses TRBV27 and TRBJ2-7; 8 bases are a match to TRBD2. Losses at the gene ends were 5 bases for V and 0 bases for J; bases not matched to a gene: 0. The CDR3 extends over 13 amino acids. Per the germline V gene, CDR1 is MNHEY and CDR2 is SMNVEV (reference sequence). Here the CDR3 reads CASSSGSSYEQYF. The DNA of the CDR3 is TGTGCCAGCAGTAGCGGGAGCTCCTACGAGCAGTACTTC.

CDR3 sequence (DNA): TGTGCCAGCCTCCCGCCGGGCGGGAGCACAGATACGCAGTATTTT. It yields the protein CASLPPGGSTDTQYF. This sequence joins TRBV27 and TRBJ2-3, with D perhaps TRBD2 (5 bases). Between the trimmed V and J ends, which lost 8 bases and 0 bases, there was a span of 15 bases. The CDR3 covers 15 residues. Germline V gives CDR1 MNHEY, CDR2 SMNVEV (reference sequence).

The chain couples TRBV5-1 to TRBJ2-3, with 14 positions matching TRBD2. Germline CDR1 SGHRS, CDR2 YFSETQ. V lost 4 bases and J lost 0; bases outside the gene matches: 7. CDR3 length: 18 amino acids. As DNA, the CDR3 is TGCGCCAGCAGCCCCGGACTAGCGGGAGGCTTTAGCACAGATACGCAGTATTTT. This gives the protein CASSPGLAGGFSTDTQYF.

The V gene is TRBV5-6, the J gene TRBJ2-1; no firm D call. The V end was cut by 0 bases, the J end by 9 bases, with 10 bases between. Germline lookup yields CDR1 SGHDT and CDR2 YYEEEE. CDR3 length equals 13 residues. This CDR3 is CASSLVRVGEQFF. The CDR3 region has the DNA TGTGCCAGCAGCTTGGTTAGGGTGGGTGAGCAGTTCTTC.

The gene calls are TRBV18 and TRBJ2-7; 9 nucleotides align to TRBD1. Germline loops: CDR1 KGHSH, CDR2 LQKENI. This CDR3 is built from 13 residues. V lost 4 bases, J lost 7 bases, and 5 bases stayed unmatched. In nucleotides, the CDR3 is TGTGCCAGCTCACTTCAGGGACAGGGAGAGCAGTACTTC. It is translated as CASSLQGQGEQYF.

V is TRBV30 and J is TRBJ1-1; D unresolved. Germline V CDR1 and CDR2: GTSNPN, SVGIG (reference sequence). The CDR3 runs to 12 residues. With 8 bases removed from V and 0 bases from J, the gap between germline ends came to 10 bases. The CDR3 loop reads CAVELLNTEAFF. CDR3 in DNA: TGTGCCGTCGAACTTCTGAACACTGAAGCTTTCTTT.

As concerns this clone: Other DNA sequences in this sample translate to the same CDR3. The chain joins TRBV2 to TRBJ2-5; D is uncertain. There are 10 residues in the CDR3. Germline V gives CDR1 SNHLY, CDR2 FYNNEI. Trimming cost V 8 bases and J 3 bases, with 4 bases left between them. The chain's CDR3 is CASAEETQYF. CDR3 DNA sequence: TGTGCCAGCGCCGAAGAGACCCAGTACTTC.

The chain uses TRBV6-1 and TRBJ2-3, with 9 bases aligning to TRBD2. Germline V lookup: CDR1 MNHNS, CDR2 SASEGT. This CDR3 region has 15 residues. Losses at the gene ends were 6 bases for V and 1 base for J; bases not matched to a gene: 5. The CDR3 spells CASRTRTSGTDTQYF. The CDR3 nucleotides are TGTGCCAGCAGGACTAGGACTAGCGGCACAGATACGCAGTATTTT.

The chain couples TRBV29-1 to TRBJ2-3; D might be TRBD2 (7 bases). Germline assignment: CDR1 SQVTM and CDR2 ANQGSEA. V was cut by 4 bases and J by 2 bases, with 13 bases left in between. The CDR3 contains 14 residues. The CDR3 reads CSVVDGGHTDTQYF. The CDR3 coding sequence is TGCAGCGTTGTAGACGGGGGGCACACAGATACGCAGTATTTT.

DNA for the CDR3: TGTGCCAGCAGCCACGGGAGTTACGAAAAACTGTTTTTT. It codes for CASSHGSYEKLFF. The chain carries TRBV14 and TRBJ1-4; D gene ambiguous. There are 13 residues in the CDR3. The V end was cut by 3 bases, the J end by 8 bases, with 10 bases between. Per germline, CDR1 SGHDN and CDR2 FVKESK.

CDR3 sequence reads: CASIPGLAGLPQYF. In nucleotides, the CDR3 is TGTGCCAGCATTCCGGGACTAGCGGGATTACCGCAGTACTTC. This sequence joins TRBV2 and TRBJ2-7, with 13 bases matching TRBD2. Germline CDR1 is SNHLY and CDR2 is FYNNEI. V lost 7 bases and J lost 9; bases outside the gene matches: 9. This CDR3 region has 14 residues.

J is TRBJ2-7 and V is TRBV7-9, with 13 bases fitting TRBD2. This CDR3 has 15 residues. V gave up 6 bases and J gave up 3 bases; unmatched junction bases: 5. Germline V gene data show CDR1 as SEHNR and CDR2 as FQNEAQ (reference sequence). CDR3 DNA sequence: TGTGCCAGCAGGTTCGGGACTAGCGGGGACTACGAGCAGTACTTC. It codes for CASRFGTSGDYEQYF.

The J gene is TRBJ1-1, the V gene TRBV6-1; D ambiguous. V lost 5 bases and J lost 1, with 14 bases in between. This CDR3 is built from 15 residues. The germline CDR1 and CDR2 sequences are MNHNS and SASEGT. The CDR3 DNA sequence: TGTGCCAGCAGTCCGTACACTACACCGAACACTGAAGCTTTCTTT. It yields the protein CASSPYTTPNTEAFF.

The V and J genes are TRBV30 and TRBJ2-7, with 9 bases aligning to TRBD2. The germline V gene has CDR1 GTSNPN and CDR2 SVGIG (reference sequence). The CDR3 runs to 17 residues. Unmatched junction bases numbered 12, after V lost 0 bases and J lost 3 bases. In nucleotides, the CDR3 is TGTGCCTGGAGTGTACGGAGGGTTGGGCGGGAGGGCTACGAGCAGTACTTC. Protein product: CAWSVRRVGREGYEQYF.

The chain has TRBV2 and TRBJ2-1, with 10 bases that match TRBD2. CDR3 size: 13 residues. CDR1 SNHLY and CDR2 FYNNEI come from the germline V gene. Trimming removed 7 bases from V and 8 bases from J; junction bases left unmatched: 5. CDR3 loop: CASTASGRDEQFF. As DNA, the CDR3 is TGTGCCAGCACTGCTAGCGGGAGAGATGAGCAGTTCTTC.

The chain carries TRBV6-1 and TRBJ1-2, with a possible D match to TRBD1 (5 bases). There are 13 residues in the CDR3. Germline V gene sequence: CDR1 MNHNS, CDR2 SASEGT. V dropped 3 bases and J dropped 3 bases, with 8 bases sitting between them. The CDR3 sequence is CASSDQGDYGYTF. CDR3 DNA: TGTGCCAGCAGTGACCAGGGAGACTATGGCTACACCTTC.

This clone was detected only a few times. The rearrangement joins TRBV5-6 to TRBJ2-5; 8 bases map to TRBD1. Trimming removed 5 bases from V and 2 bases from J; junction bases left unmatched: 8. The CDR3 loop spans 15 amino acids. Germline CDR1 is SGHDT and CDR2 is YYEEEE. For the CDR3, the DNA is TGTGCCAGCAGTGGACAGGGAGGACGACAAGAGACCCAGTACTTC. It is translated as CASSGQGGRQETQYF.

V and J are TRBV5-1 and TRBJ1-4; TRBD1 matches 8 bases. Unmatched junction bases numbered 16, after V lost 4 bases and J lost 2 bases. Germline assignment: CDR1 SGHRS and CDR2 YFSETQ. This CDR3 comprises 19 residues. Here the CDR3 reads CASSTTTGEAIKTNEKLFF. The CDR3 region has the DNA TGCGCCAGCAGCACTACGACAGGGGAGGCAATCAAGACTAATGAAAAACTGTTTTTT.

V and J are TRBV5-1 and TRBJ2-2, with 9 bases matching TRBD2. Trimming removed 0 bases from V and 6 bases from J; junction bases left unmatched: 6. This CDR3 contains 16 residues. Germline V CDR1 and CDR2: SGHRS, YFSETQ. In DNA form, the CDR3 reads TGCGCCAGCAGCTTGGATCGCGGGAGGGCCTCCGGGGAGCTGTTTTTT. It is translated as CASSLDRGRASGELFF.

The V call is TRBV7-2, the J call TRBJ2-1; maybe TRBD1 (5 bases). The CDR3 spans 13 residues. Germline CDR1 and CDR2: SGHTA and FQGNSA. V lost 5 bases and J 7 bases, leaving 12 bases between the germline ends. The CDR3 is CASSPRVWNEQFF. The CDR3 DNA reads TGTGCCAGCAGCCCCAGGGTCTGGAATGAGCAGTTCTTC.

The rearrangement links TRBV6-6 to TRBJ2-4; 7 nucleotides line up with TRBD2. This CDR3 contains 14 residues. V was clipped by 5 bases and J by 9 bases; unmatched bases: 10. Germline CDR1 and CDR2: MNHNY and SVGAGI (reference sequence). CDR3 in DNA: TGTGCCAGCAGTGGGACTACAACTCCGACCATTCAGTACTTC. Its protein is CASSGTTTPTIQYF.

This sequence joins TRBV14 and TRBJ2-1; D is unresolved. Germline V lookup: CDR1 SGHDN, CDR2 FVKESK. Trimming stripped 4 bases from V and 4 bases from J, with 14 bases between. This CDR3 spans 15 amino acids. The CDR3 loop is CASSPPGELYNEQFF. CDR3 nucleotides: TGTGCCAGCAGCCCCCCAGGAGAGCTATACAATGAGCAGTTCTTC.

The chain is built from TRBV30 and TRBJ2-1; D gene ambiguous. V was clipped by 4 bases and J by 0 bases, with 10 bases between them. CDR3 length equals 14 residues. Germline CDR1 is GTSNPN and CDR2 is SVGIG (reference sequence). CDR3 protein: CAWTRNFSYNEQFF. The CDR3 region has the DNA TGTGCCTGGACCCGCAATTTCTCCTACAATGAGCAGTTCTTC.

The J gene is TRBJ2-7, the V gene TRBV5-4; the match to TRBD2 covers 9 bases. Trimming took 2 bases from V and 2 from J; bases not matched to a gene: 20. From germline, CDR1 is SGHNT and CDR2 YYREEE (reference sequence). The CDR3 sequence is 20 residues long. This CDR3 reads CASSFGLALTTKGVPYEQYF. The DNA for the CDR3 is TGTGCCAGCAGCTTCGGACTAGCGCTCACGACGAAGGGGGTACCCTACGAGCAGTACTTC.

This clone is a singleton in its sample. The J gene is TRBJ1-2, the V gene TRBV4-1; TRBD1 aligns across 11 bases. Trimming at V came to 1 base and at J to 4 bases, leaving 5 bases not matched to a gene. Germline CDR1 and CDR2: MGHRA and YSYEKL. There are 16 residues in the CDR3. CDR3 nucleotide sequence: TGCGCCAGCAGCCAAGGGACCGGGACAGGGGGCTATGGCTACACCTTC. This sequence encodes CASSQGTGTGGYGYTF.

V is TRBV7-9 and J is TRBJ2-2; the D gene is possibly TRBD2 (6 bases). The CDR3 extends over 16 amino acids. CDR1 is SEHNR and CDR2 is FQNEAQ in the germline V gene (reference sequence). Trimming removed 2 bases from V and 6 bases from J, with 16 bases in between. CDR3 sequence (DNA): TGTGCCAGCAGCTTATTAGGGGCTAGCGCGGCCGGGGAGCTGTTTTTT. Translated, it gives CASSLLGASAAGELFF.

The rearrangement uses TRBV7-8 and TRBJ2-5, with 7 nucleotides matching TRBD1. Germline CDR1 and CDR2: SGHVS and FQNEAQ. Losses at the gene ends were 5 bases for V and 5 bases for J; bases not matched to a gene: 8. The CDR3 has 14 amino acids. As DNA, the CDR3 is TGTGCCAGCAGCGGATCCGGGACAGTGGAGACCCAGTACTTC. Amino acid sequence: CASSGSGTVETQYF.

J is TRBJ2-1 and V is TRBV6-1; TRBD2 matches 11 bases. The germline CDR1 and CDR2 sequences are MNHNS and SASEGT. J lost 5 bases, V lost 6 bases, and 6 bases had no gene match. This CDR3 has 15 amino acids. The CDR3 DNA follows: TGTGCCAGCAGCGCCGGGACTAGCGGAAACAATGAGCAGTTCTTC. This gives the protein CASSAGTSGNNEQFF.

V is TRBV7-2 and J is TRBJ1-1, with a tentative D call TRBD1 (6 bases). The germline V gene encodes CDR1 SGHTA and CDR2 FQGNSA. The ends were cut back, 6 bases at V and 11 bases at J, with 13 bases in the middle. The CDR3 spans 11 residues. The CDR3: CASRWTAAAFF. DNA for the CDR3: TGTGCCAGCAGGTGGACAGCCGCGGCTTTCTTT.